Listed below are T cell receptor beta chains from one sample, sequenced in a study of blood T cell repertoires in COVID-19. Assay: immunoSEQ multiplex PCR; the TCRdb copy retains only in-frame clones and omits some. The table has about 160,000 clones, roughly 83% seen once; the top ten hold roughly 15%. Material: peripheral blood. These receptors all stem from a man aged 18 to 29 with active or convalescent COVID-19. CDR3s include the opening cysteine and the closing phenylalanine or tryptophan. The order of the fields is CDR3 DNA, CDR3 protein, clone size, V gene, J gene, D gene. The D gene is left open where the match is weak. A clone size is listed for some rows: how often the clone was seen (once, few, many), or a class if it is expanded.

CDR3 DNA: TGTGCCAGCAGCTCAAAGCCTCGGAATGAGCAGTTCTTC; CDR3 protein: CASSSKPRNEQFF; clone size: NA; V gene: TRBV7-6; J gene: TRBJ2-1; D gene: NA
CDR3 DNA: TGTGCCAGCAGCGTGTGGAGACAGAGGAATTCACCCCTCCACTTT; CDR3 protein: CASSVWRQRNSPLHF; clone size: NA; V gene: TRBV21-1; J gene: TRBJ1-6; D gene: NA
CDR3 DNA: TGTGCCAGCTCACCGCCCGGACAGGGCGGGGCTGAAGCTTTCTTT; CDR3 protein: CASSPPGQGGAEAFF; clone size: NA; V gene: TRBV18; J gene: TRBJ1-1; D gene: TRBD1
CDR3 DNA: TGTGCCAGCAGTTTATCTTGGACAGGGGGCGCGAACTATGGCTACACCTTC; CDR3 protein: CASSLSWTGGANYGYTF; clone size: NA; V gene: TRBV27; J gene: TRBJ1-2; D gene: TRBD1
CDR3 DNA: TGTGCCAGCAGCCTTACAGTCGTTAGCGGGAGAGATACGCAGTATTTT; CDR3 protein: CASSLTVVSGRDTQYF; clone size: NA; V gene: TRBV14; J gene: TRBJ2-3; D gene: TRBD2
CDR3 DNA: TGTGCCAGCAGTGCGGACAGGGCGGGCAATCAGCCCCAGCATTTT; CDR3 protein: CASSADRAGNQPQHF; clone size: NA; V gene: TRBV2; J gene: TRBJ1-5; D gene: TRBD1
CDR3 DNA: TGCGCCAGCTCGGGACTAGCGGGGACCGCTTCCTACAATGAGCAGTTCTTC; CDR3 protein: CASSGLAGTASYNEQFF; clone size: NA; V gene: TRBV10-2; J gene: TRBJ2-1; D gene: TRBD2
CDR3 DNA: TGTGCCAGCAGCTGGGGGGACAGCGCCTACGAGCAGTACTTC; CDR3 protein: CASSWGDSAYEQYF; clone size: NA; V gene: TRBV7-2; J gene: TRBJ2-7; D gene: NA
CDR3 DNA: TGTGCCAGCATCACTCCGGGACAGGGGGTAATCCCTACCCAGCATTTT; CDR3 protein: CASITPGQGVIPTQHF; clone size: NA; V gene: TRBV28; J gene: TRBJ1-5; D gene: TRBD1
CDR3 DNA: TGTGCCAGTAAGGACAGCTTTCTTAGCAATCAGCCCCAGCATTTT; CDR3 protein: CASKDSFLSNQPQHF; clone size: NA; V gene: TRBV19; J gene: TRBJ1-5; D gene: NA
CDR3 DNA: TGCGCCAGCAGCTGGGGAGACAGGGAGGCAGATACGCAGTATTTT; CDR3 protein: CASSWGDREADTQYF; clone size: once; V gene: TRBV5-1; J gene: TRBJ2-3; D gene: NA
CDR3 DNA: TGTGCCAGCAGTTGGCTCGGACAGGGATCCTACGAGCAGTACTTC; CDR3 protein: CASSWLGQGSYEQYF; clone size: NA; V gene: TRBV28; J gene: TRBJ2-7; D gene: TRBD1